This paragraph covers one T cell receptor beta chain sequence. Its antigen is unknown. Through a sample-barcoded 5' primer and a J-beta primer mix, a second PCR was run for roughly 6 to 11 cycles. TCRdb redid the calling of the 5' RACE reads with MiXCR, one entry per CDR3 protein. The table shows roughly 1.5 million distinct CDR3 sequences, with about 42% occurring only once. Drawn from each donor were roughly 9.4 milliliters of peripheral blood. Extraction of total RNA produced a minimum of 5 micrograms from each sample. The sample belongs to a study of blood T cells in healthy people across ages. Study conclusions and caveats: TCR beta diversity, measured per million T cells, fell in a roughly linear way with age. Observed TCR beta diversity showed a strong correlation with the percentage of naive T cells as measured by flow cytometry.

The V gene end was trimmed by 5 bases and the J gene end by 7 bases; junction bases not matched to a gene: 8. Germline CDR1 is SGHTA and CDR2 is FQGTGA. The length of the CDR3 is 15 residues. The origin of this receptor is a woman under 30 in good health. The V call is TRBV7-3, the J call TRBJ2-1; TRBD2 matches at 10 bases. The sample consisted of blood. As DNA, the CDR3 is TGTGCCAGCAGCGGTAGCGGGAGGATGCGTAATGAGCAGTTCTTC. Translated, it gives CASSGSGRMRNEQFF.